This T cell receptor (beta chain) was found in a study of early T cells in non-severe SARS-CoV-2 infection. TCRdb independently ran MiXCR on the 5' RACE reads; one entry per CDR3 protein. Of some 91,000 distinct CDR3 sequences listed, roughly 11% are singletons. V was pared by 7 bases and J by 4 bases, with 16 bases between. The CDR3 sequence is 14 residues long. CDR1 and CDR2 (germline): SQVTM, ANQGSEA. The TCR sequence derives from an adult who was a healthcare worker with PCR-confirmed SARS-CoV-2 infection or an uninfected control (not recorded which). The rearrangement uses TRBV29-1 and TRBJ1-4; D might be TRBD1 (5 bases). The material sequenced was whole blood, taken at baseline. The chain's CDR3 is CSAASGTVNEKLFF. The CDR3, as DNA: TGCAGCGCGGCATCCGGGACGGTTAATGAAAAACTGTTTTTT.